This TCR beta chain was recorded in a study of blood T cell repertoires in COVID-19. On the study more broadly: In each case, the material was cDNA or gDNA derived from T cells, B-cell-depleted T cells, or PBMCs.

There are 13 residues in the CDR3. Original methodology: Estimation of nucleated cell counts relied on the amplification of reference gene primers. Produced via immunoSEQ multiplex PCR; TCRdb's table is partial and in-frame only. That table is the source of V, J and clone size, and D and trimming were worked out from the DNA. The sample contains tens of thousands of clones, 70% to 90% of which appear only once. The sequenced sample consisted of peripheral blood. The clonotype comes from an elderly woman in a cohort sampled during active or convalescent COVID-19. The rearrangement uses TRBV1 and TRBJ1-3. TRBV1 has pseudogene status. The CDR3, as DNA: TGCACCAGCAGCCCGGTCCCTGGAAACACCATATATTTT. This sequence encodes CTSSPVPGNTIYF.